The T cell receptor (beta chain) under discussion was sequenced for a study of cytomegalovirus exposure and HLA in healthy donors. Overall study findings and caveats: Relative to equally common others, HLA-associated TCR beta chains showed greater clonal expansion in a later analysis. Using a false discovery rate of 0.05, a later analysis showed that approximately 18,000 TCR beta sequences were associated with HLA alleles. Across donors, presence/absence analyses took sequencing depth to be roughly uniform. When the data were analyzed later, several of the most significant clusters appeared to be linked to common viral pathogens.

Use of 60 Vbeta and 13 Jbeta primers characterized the PCR. Using immunoSEQ multiplex PCR, the repertoire was profiled, and TCRdb retains in-frame clones only, with some absent. The table lists 60,000 to 75,000 clones, around 73% of them singletons. As to this clone: The antigen is undetermined.

The sequencing input was PBMCs. The clonotype was recovered from a man aged 50-59 years in good health and CMV-seronegative.

Here the CDR3 reads CASSMGTAKLFF. CDR3 bases: TGTGCCAGTAGTATGGGGACAGCGAAACTGTTTTTT. The chain employs TRBV19 and TRBJ1-4; the match to TRBD1 covers 7 bases. The CDR3 has 12 residues. Germline CDR1 reads LNHDA; CDR2 reads SQIVND (reference sequence). V gave up 3 bases and J gave up 11 bases; unmatched junction bases: 3. The full variable domain, in which reference TRBV19 and TRBJ1-4 provide the parts outside the CDR3, is DGGITQSPKYLFRKEGQNVTLSCEQNLNHDAMYWYRQDPGQGLRLIYYSQIVNDFQKGDIAEGYSVSREKKESFPLTVTSAQKNPTAFYLCASSMGTAKLFFGSGTQLSVL.